The rows below give T cell receptor beta chains drawn from one sample of a study of T cell responses to AZD1222 COVID-19 vaccine. Clones were read by immunoSEQ multiplex PCR, and TCRdb kept only the in-frame ones, dropping some. The sample yields about 120,000 clones, approximately 90% seen once. Sequencing was performed on peripheral blood, taken on day 0 of AZD1222 vaccination. The receptors here all came from an adult in good health. The CDR3 runs from the conserved cysteine through the conserved F or W. A D gene is named only where the DNA matches it firmly. Clone size appears in some rows only: once, few, many, or a class for an expanded clone.

>TRBJ2-3|NA|TRBD1|TRBV29-1
TGCAGCTTACGGACAGGGTTGCCAGATACGCAGTATTTT
CSLRTGLPDTQYF
>TRBJ2-7|NA|TRBD1|TRBV19
TGTGCCAGTAGCTCGGACAGGGGGCCTTACGAGCAGTACTTC
CASSSDRGPYEQYF
>TRBJ1-1|NA|NA|TRBV9
TGTGCCAGCAGCGTTTACGAAGGGGGGACTGAAGCTTTCTTT
CASSVYEGGTEAFF
>TRBJ1-1|NA|NA|TRBV9
TGTGCCAGCAGCGTAGAGGATTTAGAATACACTGAAGCTTTCTTT
CASSVEDLEYTEAFF
>TRBJ1-1|NA|NA|TRBV14
TGTGCCAGCAGCACCTCGGAATGGCACTTGAACACTGAAGCTTTCTTT
CASSTSEWHLNTEAFF
>TRBJ1-3|NA|NA|TRBV4-3
TGCGCCAGCAGCCAAGATTCTAGAAACACCATATATTTT
CASSQDSRNTIYF
>TRBJ1-3|NA|NA|TRBV6-5
TGTGCCAGCAGTTCAAAAGGCCCCATCTCTGGAAACACCATATATTTT
CASSSKGPISGNTIYF
>TRBJ1-4|NA|TRBD1|TRBV9
TGTGCCAGCAGCGTATTGACAGGGCTTACTAATGAAAAACTGTTTTTT
CASSVLTGLTNEKLFF
>TRBJ2-2|few|TRBD1|TRBV10-3
TGTGCCATCAAAGGGACAGAGAACACCGGGGAGCTGTTTTTT
CAIKGTENTGELFF
>TRBJ2-3|NA|TRBD2|TRBV10-3
TGTGCCATCGCAACTAGCGTCGCAGATACGCAGTATTTT
CAIATSVADTQYF
>TRBJ1-1|NA|NA|TRBV5-1
TGCGCCAGCTGTCAGAACAAGAACACTGAAGCTTTCTTT
CASCQNKNTEAFF
>TRBJ1-2|NA|NA|TRBV9
TGTGCCAGCAGCGTAGTCGGTTTGGAGTTGGGGCGCGGCTACACCTTC
CASSVVGLELGRGYTF
>TRBJ1-2|NA|NA|TRBV10-3
TGTGCCATCAGTGCGGGGAATGGCTACACCTTC
CAISAGNGYTF
>TRBJ2-1|NA|TRBD2|TRBV5-1
TGCGCCGCAAGAAGGACTAGCGGTTCCAATGAGCAGTTCTTC
CAARRTSGSNEQFF
>TRBJ1-2|NA|NA|TRBV6-2/TRBV6-3
TGTGCCAGCAGTTACGGCGGAGACTATGGCTACACCTTC
CASSYGGDYGYTF
>TRBJ2-7|NA|TRBD2|TRBV11-2
TGTGCCAGCAGCTTAACGGGACTAAGTAAAGGCGAGCAGTACTTC
CASSLTGLSKGEQYF
>TRBJ2-7|NA|NA|TRBV7-2
TGTGCCAGCAGCATAGGGTGGGCGGATATCGAGCAGTACTTC
CASSIGWADIEQYF
>TRBJ2-1|NA|TRBD2|TRBV7-9
TGTGCCAGCAGCTTAGAGGTGGTAGCGGGGTGGAAGGATGAGCAGTTCTTC
CASSLEVVAGWKDEQFF
>TRBJ2-7|NA|NA|TRBV5-1
TGCGCCAGCAGCTTGGGGACAGCCTCCTACGAGCAGTACTTC
CASSLGTASYEQYF
>TRBJ1-1|NA|NA|TRBV15
TGTGCCACCAGCGCACAGGGCCCGAACACTGAAGCTTTCTTT
CATSAQGPNTEAFF
>TRBJ1-2|NA|NA|TRBV6-2/TRBV6-3
TGTGCCAGCAGTCCGGGGCCTATGAAGGGCTACACCTTC
CASSPGPMKGYTF
>TRBJ2-7|NA|NA|TRBV5-1
TGCGCCAGCAGCTTGACCCCCGTCCGGGGGTCCTCCTACGAGCAGTACTTC
CASSLTPVRGSSYEQYF